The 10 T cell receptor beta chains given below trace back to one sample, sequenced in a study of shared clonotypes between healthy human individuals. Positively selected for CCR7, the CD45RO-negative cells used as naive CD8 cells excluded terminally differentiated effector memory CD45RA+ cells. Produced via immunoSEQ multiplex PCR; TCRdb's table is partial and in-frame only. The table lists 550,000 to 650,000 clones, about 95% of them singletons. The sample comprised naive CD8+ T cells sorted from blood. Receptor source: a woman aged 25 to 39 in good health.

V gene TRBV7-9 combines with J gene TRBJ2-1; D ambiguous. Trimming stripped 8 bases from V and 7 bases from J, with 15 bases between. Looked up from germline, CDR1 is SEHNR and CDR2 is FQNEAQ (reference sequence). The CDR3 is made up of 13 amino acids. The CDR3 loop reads CASYALRPNEQFF. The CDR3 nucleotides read TGTGCCAGCTACGCCTTGAGGCCAAATGAGCAGTTCTTC.

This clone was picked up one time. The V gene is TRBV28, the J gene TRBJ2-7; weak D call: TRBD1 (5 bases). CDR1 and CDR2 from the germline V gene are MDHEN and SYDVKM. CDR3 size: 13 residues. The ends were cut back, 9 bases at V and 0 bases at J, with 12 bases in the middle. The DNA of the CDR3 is TGTGCCAGTCTGGCAGGGCGCTCCTACGAGCAGTACTTC. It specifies CASLAGRSYEQYF.

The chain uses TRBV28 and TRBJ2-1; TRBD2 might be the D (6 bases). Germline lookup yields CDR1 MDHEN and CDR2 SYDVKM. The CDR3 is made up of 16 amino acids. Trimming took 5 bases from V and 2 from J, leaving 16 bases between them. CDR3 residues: CASSQTLSGTYNEQFF. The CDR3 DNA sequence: TGTGCCAGCAGTCAAACCCTTAGCGGAACCTACAATGAGCAGTTCTTC. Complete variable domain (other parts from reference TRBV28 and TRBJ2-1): DVKVTQSSRYLVKRTGEKVFLECVQDMDHENMFWYRQDPGLGLRLIYFSYDVKMKEKGDIPEGYSVSREKKERFSLILESASTNQTSMYLCASSQTLSGTYNEQFFGPGTRLTVL.

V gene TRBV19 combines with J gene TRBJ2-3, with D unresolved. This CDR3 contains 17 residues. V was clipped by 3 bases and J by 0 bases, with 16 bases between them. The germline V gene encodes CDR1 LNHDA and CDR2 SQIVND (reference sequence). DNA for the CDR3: TGTGCCAGTAGTATCCTAGAGTCCGTATTCAGCACAGATACGCAGTATTTT. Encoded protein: CASSILESVFSTDTQYF.

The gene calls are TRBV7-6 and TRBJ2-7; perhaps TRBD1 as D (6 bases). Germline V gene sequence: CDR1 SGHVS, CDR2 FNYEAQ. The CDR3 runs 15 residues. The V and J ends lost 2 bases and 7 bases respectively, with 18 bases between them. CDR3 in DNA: TGTGCCAGCAGCTTAAAACCAGGGGCGTCGAGAGAGCAGTACTTC. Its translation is CASSLKPGASREQYF.

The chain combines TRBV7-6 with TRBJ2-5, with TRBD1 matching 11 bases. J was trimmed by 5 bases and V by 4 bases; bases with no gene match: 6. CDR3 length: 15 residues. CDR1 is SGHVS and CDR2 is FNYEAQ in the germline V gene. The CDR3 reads CASSSPGTGGETQYF. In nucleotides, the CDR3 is TGTGCCAGCAGCTCTCCCGGGACAGGGGGGGAGACCCAGTACTTC.

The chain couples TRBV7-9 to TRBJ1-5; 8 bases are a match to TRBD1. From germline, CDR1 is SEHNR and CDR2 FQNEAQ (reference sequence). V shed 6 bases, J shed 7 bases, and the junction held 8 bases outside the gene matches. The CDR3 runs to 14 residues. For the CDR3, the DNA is TGTGCCAGCAGTCCAGGACAGGGTAGACAGCCCCAGCATTTT. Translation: CASSPGQGRQPQHF.

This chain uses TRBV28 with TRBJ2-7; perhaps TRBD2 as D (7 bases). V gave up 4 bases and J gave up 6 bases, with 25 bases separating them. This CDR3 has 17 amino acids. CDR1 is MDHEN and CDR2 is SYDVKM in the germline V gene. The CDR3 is CASSSADLGGGALEQYF. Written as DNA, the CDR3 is TGTGCCAGCAGTTCCGCGGACCTGGGAGGGGGGGCCCTCGAGCAGTACTTC.

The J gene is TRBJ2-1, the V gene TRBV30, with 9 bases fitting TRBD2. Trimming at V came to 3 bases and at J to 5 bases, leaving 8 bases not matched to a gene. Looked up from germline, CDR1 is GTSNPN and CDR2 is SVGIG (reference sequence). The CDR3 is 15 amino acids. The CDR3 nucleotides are TGTGCCTGGAGAGCCGGGACTAGCAGAGACAATGAGCAGTTCTTC. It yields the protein CAWRAGTSRDNEQFF. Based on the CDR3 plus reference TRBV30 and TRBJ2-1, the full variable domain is SQTIHQWPATLVQPVGSPLSLECTVEGTSNPNLYWYRQAAGRGLQLLFYSVGIGQISSEVPQNLSASRPQDRQFILSSKKLLLSDSGFYLCAWRAGTSRDNEQFFGPGTRLTVL.

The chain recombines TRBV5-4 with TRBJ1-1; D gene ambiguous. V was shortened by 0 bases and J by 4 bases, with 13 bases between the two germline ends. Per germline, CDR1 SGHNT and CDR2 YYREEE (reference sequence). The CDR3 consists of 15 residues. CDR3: CASSLGLPRITEAFF. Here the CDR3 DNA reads TGTGCCAGCAGCTTGGGGCTCCCGAGGATCACTGAAGCTTTCTTT.